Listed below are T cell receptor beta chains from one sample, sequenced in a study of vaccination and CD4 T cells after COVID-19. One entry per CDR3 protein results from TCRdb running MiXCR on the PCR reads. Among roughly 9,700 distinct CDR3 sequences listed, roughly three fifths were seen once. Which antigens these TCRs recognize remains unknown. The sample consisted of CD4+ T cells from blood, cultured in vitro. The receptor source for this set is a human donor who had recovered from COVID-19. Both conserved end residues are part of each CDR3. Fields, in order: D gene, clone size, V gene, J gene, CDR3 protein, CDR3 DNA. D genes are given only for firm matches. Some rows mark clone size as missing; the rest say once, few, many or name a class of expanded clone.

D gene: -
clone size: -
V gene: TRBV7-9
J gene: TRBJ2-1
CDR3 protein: CASSLLGSNEQFF
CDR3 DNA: TGTGCCAGCAGCTTGCTAGGAAGTAATGAGCAGTTCTTC

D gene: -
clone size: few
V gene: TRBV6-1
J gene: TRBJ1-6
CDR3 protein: CASSEGRNSPLHF
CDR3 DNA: TGTGCCAGCAGTGAGGGGCGTAATTCACCCCTCCACTTT

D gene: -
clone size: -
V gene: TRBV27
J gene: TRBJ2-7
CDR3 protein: CASSYRGEQYF
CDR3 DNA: TGTGCCAGCAGTTACCGTGGTGAGCAGTACTTC

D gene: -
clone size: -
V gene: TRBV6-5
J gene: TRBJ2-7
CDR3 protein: CASSYSIYGSSPYEQYF
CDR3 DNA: TGTGCCAGCAGTTACTCGATATATGGGTCTAGCCCGTACGAGCAGTACTTC

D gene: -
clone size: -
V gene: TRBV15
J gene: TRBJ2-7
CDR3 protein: CATSRDVAETYEQYF
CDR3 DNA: TGTGCCACCAGCAGAGACGTAGCGGAAACCTACGAGCAGTACTTC

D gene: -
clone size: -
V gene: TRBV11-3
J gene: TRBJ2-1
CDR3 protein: CASSTSSYNEQFF
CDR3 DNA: TGTGCCAGCAGCACCAGCTCCTACAATGAGCAGTTCTTC

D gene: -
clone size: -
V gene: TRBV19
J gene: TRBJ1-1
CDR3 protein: CASSIPRVRSNTEAFF
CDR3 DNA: TGTGCCAGTAGTATACCGCGCGTTCGGTCGAACACTGAAGCTTTCTTT

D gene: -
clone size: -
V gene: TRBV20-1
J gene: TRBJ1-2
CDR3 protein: CSARQGDYGYTF
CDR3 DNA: TGCAGTGCTAGGCAGGGAGACTATGGCTACACCTTC

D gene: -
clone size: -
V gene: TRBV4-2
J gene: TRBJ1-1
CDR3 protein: CASSQDRLNTEAFF
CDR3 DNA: TGTGCCAGCAGCCAAGACAGGCTGAACACTGAAGCTTTCTTT

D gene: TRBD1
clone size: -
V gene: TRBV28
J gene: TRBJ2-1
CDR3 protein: CASSRDSYNEQFF
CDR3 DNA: TGTGCCAGCAGCCGGGACAGCTACAATGAGCAGTTCTTC

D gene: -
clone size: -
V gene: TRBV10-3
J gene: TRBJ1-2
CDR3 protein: CATMPGGSGYTF
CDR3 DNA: TGTGCCACCATGCCCGGCGGGAGTGGCTACACCTTC

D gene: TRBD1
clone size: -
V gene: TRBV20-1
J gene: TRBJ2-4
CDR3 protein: CSARAGTGGLIAKNIQYF
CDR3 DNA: TGCAGTGCTAGGGCCGGGACAGGGGGCTTAATAGCCAAAAACATTCAGTACTTC

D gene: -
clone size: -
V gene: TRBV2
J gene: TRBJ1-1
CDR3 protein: CASSVVNTEAFF
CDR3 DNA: TGTGCCAGCAGTGTCGTGAACACTGAAGCTTTCTTT

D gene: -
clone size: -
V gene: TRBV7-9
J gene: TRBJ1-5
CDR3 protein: CASTTGRGGSNQPQHF
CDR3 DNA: TGTGCCAGCACTACTGGGAGGGGTGGGAGCAATCAGCCCCAGCATTTT

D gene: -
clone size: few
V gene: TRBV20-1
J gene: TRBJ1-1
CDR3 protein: CSALRQEGTEAFF
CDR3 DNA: TGCAGTGCCCTTCGCCAGGAGGGCACTGAAGCTTTCTTT

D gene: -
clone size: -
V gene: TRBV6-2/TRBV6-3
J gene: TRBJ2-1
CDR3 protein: CASSYGGRNGQFF
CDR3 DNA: TGTGCCAGCAGTTACGGGGGGCGCAATGGGCAGTTCTTC

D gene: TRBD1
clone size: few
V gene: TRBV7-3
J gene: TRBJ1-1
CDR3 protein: CASSLDRVTEAFF
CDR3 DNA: TGTGCCAGCAGCTTGGACAGGGTCACTGAAGCTTTCTTT

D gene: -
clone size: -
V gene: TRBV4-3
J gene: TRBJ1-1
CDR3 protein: CASSQDPGTPADAFF
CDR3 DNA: TGCGCCAGCAGCCAAGACCCCGGGACCCCTGCCGACGCTTTCTTT

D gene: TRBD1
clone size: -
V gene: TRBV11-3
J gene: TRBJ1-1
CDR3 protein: CASSAYRGMNTEAFF
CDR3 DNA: TGTGCCAGCAGCGCCTACAGGGGGATGAACACTGAAGCTTTCTTT

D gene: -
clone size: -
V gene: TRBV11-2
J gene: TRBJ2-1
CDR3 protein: CASSFSPYNEQFF
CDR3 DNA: TGTGCCAGCAGCTTCTCTCCTTACAATGAGCAGTTCTTC

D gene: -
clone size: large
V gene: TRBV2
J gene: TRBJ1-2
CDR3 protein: CASSEAGTITGNYGYTF
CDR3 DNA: TGTGCCAGCAGTGAAGCGGGGACAATCACTGGGAACTATGGCTACACCTTC

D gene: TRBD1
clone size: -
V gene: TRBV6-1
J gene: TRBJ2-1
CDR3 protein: CASSRQGDNEQFF
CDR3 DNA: TGTGCCAGCAGTCGACAGGGGGACAATGAGCAGTTCTTC

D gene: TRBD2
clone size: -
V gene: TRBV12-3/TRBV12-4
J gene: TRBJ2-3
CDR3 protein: CASNVAGPTDTQYF
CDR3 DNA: TGTGCCAGCAATGTAGCGGGCCCCACAGATACGCAGTATTTT

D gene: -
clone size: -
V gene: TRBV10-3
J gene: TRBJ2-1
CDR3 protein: CAISGLQGRTVNEQFF
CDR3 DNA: TGTGCCATCAGTGGGCTCCAGGGGCGCACAGTCAATGAGCAGTTCTTC

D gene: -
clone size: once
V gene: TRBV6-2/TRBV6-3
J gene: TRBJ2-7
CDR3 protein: CASKATSYEQYF
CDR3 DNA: TGTGCCAGCAAGGCGACCTCCTACGAGCAGTACTTC

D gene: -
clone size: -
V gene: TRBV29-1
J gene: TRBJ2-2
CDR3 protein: CSVLLRGNTGELFF
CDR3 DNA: TGCAGCGTTTTACTCCGGGGGAACACCGGGGAGCTGTTTTTT

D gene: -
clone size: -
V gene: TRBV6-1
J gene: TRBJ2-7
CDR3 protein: CASNLQLSVDEQYF
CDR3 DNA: TGTGCCAGCAACCTACAGCTCTCGGTGGACGAGCAGTACTTC

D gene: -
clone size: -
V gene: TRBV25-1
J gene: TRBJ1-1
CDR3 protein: CASSDTRRGFDEAFF
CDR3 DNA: TGTGCCAGCAGTGACACCCGTCGGGGTTTTGATGAAGCTTTCTTT

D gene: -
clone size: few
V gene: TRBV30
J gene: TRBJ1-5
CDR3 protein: CAWSGQNNQPQHF
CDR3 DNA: TGTGCCTGGAGCGGGCAGAACAATCAGCCCCAGCATTTT

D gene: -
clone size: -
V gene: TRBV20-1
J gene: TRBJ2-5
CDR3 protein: CSGGVQETQYF
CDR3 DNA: TGCAGTGGAGGGGTCCAAGAGACCCAGTACTTC

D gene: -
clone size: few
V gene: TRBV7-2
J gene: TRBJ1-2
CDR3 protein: CASSLGTYGYTF
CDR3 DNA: TGTGCCAGCAGCTTGGGGACCTATGGCTACACCTTC

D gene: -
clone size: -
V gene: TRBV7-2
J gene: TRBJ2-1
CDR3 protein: CASSPNAGVLNEQFF
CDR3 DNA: TGTGCCAGCAGCCCAAATGCAGGGGTTTTGAATGAGCAGTTCTTC

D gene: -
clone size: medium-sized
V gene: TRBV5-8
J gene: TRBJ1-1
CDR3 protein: CASSAKGLNTEAFF
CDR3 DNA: TGTGCCAGCAGCGCCAAGGGGCTGAACACTGAAGCTTTCTTT

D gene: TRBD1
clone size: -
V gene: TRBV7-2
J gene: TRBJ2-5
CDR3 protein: CASNQPDRGRETQYF
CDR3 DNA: TGTGCCAGCAACCAACCCGACAGGGGACGGGAGACCCAGTACTTC

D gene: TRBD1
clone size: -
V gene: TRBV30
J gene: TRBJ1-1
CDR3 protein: CAWSKVRQGFAAFF
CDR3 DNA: TGTGCCTGGAGTAAGGTCCGACAGGGGTTTGCAGCTTTCTTT

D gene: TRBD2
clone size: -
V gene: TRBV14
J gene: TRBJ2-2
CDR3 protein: CASSPNFGRAGELFF
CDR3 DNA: TGTGCCAGCAGCCCCAACTTCGGGAGGGCCGGGGAGCTGTTTTTT

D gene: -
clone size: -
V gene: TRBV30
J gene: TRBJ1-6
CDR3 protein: CAWRRASQSSYNSPLHF
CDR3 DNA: TGTGCCTGGAGAAGGGCATCCCAAAGCTCCTATAATTCACCCCTCCACTTT

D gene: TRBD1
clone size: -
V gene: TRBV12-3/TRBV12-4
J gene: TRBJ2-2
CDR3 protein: CASSRPGTANTGELFF
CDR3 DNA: TGTGCCAGCAGCCGCCCCGGGACAGCGAACACCGGGGAGCTGTTTTTT

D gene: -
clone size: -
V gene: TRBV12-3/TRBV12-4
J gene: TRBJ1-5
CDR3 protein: CASGWRDNQPQHF
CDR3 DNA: TGTGCCAGCGGTTGGCGCGACAATCAGCCCCAGCATTTT

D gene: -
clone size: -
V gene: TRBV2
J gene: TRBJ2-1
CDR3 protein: CASNRQGSYNEQFF
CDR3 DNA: TGTGCCAGCAACCGGCAGGGCTCCTACAATGAGCAGTTCTTC

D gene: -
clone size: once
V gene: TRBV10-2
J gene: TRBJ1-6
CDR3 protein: CASRGRGGSPLHF
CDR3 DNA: TGCGCCAGCAGGGGCAGGGGAGGATCACCCCTCCACTTT